Each of the 21 T cell receptor beta chains below was sequenced from the same sample in a study of T cells in Graves' hyperthyroidism and ophthalmopathy. Amplification targeted TCR beta CDR3 regions from RNA transcripts. When the TCR CDR3 underwent first-round RT-PCR, the HTBI primer set was used. TCRdb processed the multiplex PCR reads anew with MiXCR; each CDR3 protein has one entry. Here the sample spans approximately 700,000 distinct CDR3 sequences, about 45% being singletons. The source material was peripheral blood or thyroid tissue (not recorded which). The receptors shown here come from an adult man with Graves' disease, either hyperthyroidism or ophthalmopathy (not recorded which).

Remarks on this clonotype: This could be a read error, since a much larger clone is one nucleotide away. The rearrangement joins TRBV20-1 to TRBJ1-4; the D is unclear. Germline CDR1 reads DFQATT; CDR2 reads SNEGSKA (reference sequence). The CDR3 consists of 11 residues. This CDR3 reads CSALSSEKPFF. For the CDR3, the DNA is TGCAGTGCTCTCAGTTCAGAAAAACCGTTTTTT.

This chain links TRBV2 with TRBJ1-2; tentative D call: TRBD1 (6 bases). Deletions cut 2 bases from V and 0 bases from J, with 10 bases between. Germline assignment: CDR1 SNHLY and CDR2 FYNNEI. The CDR3 loop spans 15 amino acids. This CDR3 reads CASSEITGSNYGYTF. The CDR3 DNA sequence: TGTGCCAGCAGTGAAATAACAGGGTCTAACTATGGCTACACCTTC.

For this clonotype: One junction end disagrees with the germline gene, perhaps due to a read error. This chain links TRBV7-8 with TRBJ1-2, with 7 positions matching TRBD1. Looked up from germline, CDR1 is SGHVS and CDR2 is FQNEAQ. This CDR3 is built from 14 residues. The CDR3 reads CASSLPDRNYDYTF. For the CDR3, the DNA is TGTGCCAGCAGCTTACCGGACAGGAACTATGACTACACCTTC.

V is TRBV10-3 and J is TRBJ1-1; 7 positions match TRBD1. The CDR3 totals 16 residues. Germline loops: CDR1 ENHRY, CDR2 SYGVKD. Germline trimming cut 8 bases from V and 11 bases from J; bases unmatched to any gene: 23. The CDR3 coding sequence is TGTGCCATCTGGGTTAGCGGGAGCCGAGGGGGCGTGGTGGCTTTCTTT. This gives the protein CAIWVSGSRGGVVAFF.

This clonotype turned up a few times. V is TRBV19 and J is TRBJ2-5; perhaps TRBD1 as D (6 bases). Trimming pared 1 base from V and 2 bases from J, leaving 8 bases between. CDR3 length: 14 residues. The germline CDR1 and CDR2 sequences are LNHDA and SQIVND (reference sequence). The CDR3 coding sequence is TGTGCCAGTAGTATAGTCCAGGGGCAAGAGACCCAGTACTTC. As protein: CASSIVQGQETQYF.

The CDR3 region has the DNA TGTGCCATCACATCTAGCGTTTACGATGAGCAGTTCTTC. It yields the protein CAITSSVYDEQFF. V is TRBV10-3 and J is TRBJ2-1, with D perhaps TRBD2 (6 bases). V was shortened by 7 bases and J by 8 bases, with 15 bases between the two germline ends. CDR3 length: 13 amino acids. Germline-derived CDR1 and CDR2 are ENHRY and SYGVKD.

V gene TRBV12-3 or TRBV12-4 combines with J gene TRBJ2-5, with D uncertain. Trimming shortened V by 1 base and J by 9 bases, and 15 bases separated the two germline ends. This CDR3 contains 14 residues. As DNA, the CDR3 is TGTGCCAGCAGTTTAGGAGGTGGTTTGGGTTCCCAGTACTTC. This codes for CASSLGGGLGSQYF.

In this sample, this clonotype turned up a few times. The V gene is TRBV2, the J gene TRBJ2-2; D remains unclear. V lost 4 bases to trimming and J lost 0 bases, with 15 bases between them. The CDR3 contains 17 residues. Germline lookup yields CDR1 SNHLY and CDR2 FYNNEI. The chain's CDR3 is CASSVPIEVSNTGELFF. CDR3 DNA sequence: TGTGCCAGCAGTGTCCCAATTGAGGTTTCGAACACCGGGGAGCTGTTTTTT.

J is TRBJ2-7 and V is TRBV5-4, with D unresolved. Germline CDR1 is SGHNT and CDR2 is YYREEE (reference sequence). Trimming removed 3 bases at V and 3 bases at J, with 10 bases between. The length of the CDR3 is 13 residues. CDR3 residues: CASSSSENYEQYF. The CDR3 DNA reads as TGTGCCAGCAGCTCATCGGAGAACTACGAGCAGTACTTC.

About this clonotype itself: The junction shows a germline mismatch at one end, possibly a read error. V gene TRBV29-1 combines with J gene TRBJ1-2; D may be TRBD1 (5 bases). This CDR3 has 16 amino acids. CDR1 and CDR2 (germline): SQVTM, ANQGSEA. Here the CDR3 DNA reads TGCAGCGTGCGCTCGTTAGGGGTTTTGTTGGACTATAGCTACACCTTC. It is translated as CSVRSLGVLLDYSYTF.

In this sample, this clonotype turned up a few times. The gene calls are TRBV2 and TRBJ1-2, with D unclear. Germline lookup yields CDR1 SNHLY and CDR2 FYNNEI. With 1 base removed from V and 5 bases from J, the gap between germline ends came to 14 bases. The CDR3 runs to 15 residues. CDR3 protein: CASSEEWAGQYGYTF. DNA of the CDR3: TGTGCCAGCAGTGAAGAATGGGCAGGCCAATATGGCTACACCTTC.

There are many counts of this clonotype. The chain carries TRBV9 and TRBJ1-2, with D unresolved. Germline CDR1 is SGDLS and CDR2 is YYNGEE. V was clipped by 0 bases and J by 4 bases, with 10 bases between them. This CDR3 region has 14 residues. This CDR3 is CASSVGPGGYGYTF. DNA for the CDR3: TGTGCCAGCAGCGTAGGTCCAGGCGGCTATGGCTACACCTTC.

For this clonotype: A much more abundant neighbour one base away suggests this may be a read error. The CDR3 reads CASSSPTSGRGEQHF. In DNA, the CDR3 is TGTGCCAGCAGCTCCCCGACTAGCGGGAGAGGTGAGCAGCACTTC. This rearrangement joins TRBV7-6 to TRBJ2-7; 12 bases line up with TRBD2. In germline, CDR1 is SGHVS, CDR2 FNYEAQ. The CDR3 is 15 amino acids.

This clonotype was seen just once. An end of the junction differs from the germline gene, which may be a read error. The J gene is TRBJ2-7, the V gene TRBV6-1; TRBD1 matches 9 bases. The germline gives CDR1 MNHNS, CDR2 SASEGT. The CDR3 contains 15 residues. This CDR3 reads CASRTGQGISYDQYF. CDR3 DNA sequence: TGTGCCAGCAGAACGGGACAGGGAATCTCCTACGACCAGTACTTC.

The table lists this clonotype with a count of one. One base away lies a much larger clone, so this may be a sequencing read error. The chain uses TRBV24-1 and TRBJ1-1; D not certain. This CDR3 region has 13 residues. Trimming left V 7 bases short and J 0 bases short, with 8 bases between. Germline V gene lookup returns CDR1 KGHDR and CDR2 SFDVKD. The DNA of the CDR3 is TGTGCCACCAGGGGCCCCTTGAACACTGAAGCTTTCTTT. It is translated as CATRGPLNTEAFF.

This CDR3 reads CSVEDRPGGSGANVLTF. The CDR3 DNA reads TGCAGCGTTGAAGATCGGCCGGGAGGCTCCGGGGCCAACGTCCTGACTTTC. The chain is built from TRBV29-1 and TRBJ2-6; 7 positions match TRBD2. This CDR3 has 17 amino acids. V was pared by 0 bases and J by 4 bases, with 9 bases of the junction left unmatched. Per germline, CDR1 SQVTM and CDR2 ANQGSEA.

The CDR3 sequence: CSLRTGDSPLHF. The CDR3 nucleotides are TGCAGCTTGAGGACAGGGGATTCACCCCTCCACTTT. The chain links TRBV29-1 to TRBJ1-6; TRBD1 aligns across 9 bases. The CDR3 spans 12 residues. Trimming at V came to 8 bases and at J to 8 bases, leaving 4 bases not matched to a gene. Germline V gene data show CDR1 as SQVTM and CDR2 as ANQGSEA.

This clonotype was observed a handful of times. No conserved phenylalanine or tryptophan ends this CDR3, so it is likely a read error. It is unclear where the CDR3 begins or ends on the DNA, so no DNA is shown, and the CDR3 is as TCRdb lists it. The chain employs TRBV24-1 and TRBJ2-5. Including both end residues, the CDR3 is 8 amino acids long. Looked up from germline, CDR1 is KGHDR and CDR2 is SFDVKD. CDR3: CATSDSLA.

The chain couples TRBV20-1 to TRBJ1-5; possible D gene TRBD1, 5 bases. Germline V CDR1 and CDR2: DFQATT, SNEGSKA (reference sequence). Between the trimmed V and J ends, which lost 1 base and 4 bases, there was a span of 11 bases. The CDR3 loop spans 14 amino acids. CDR3 loop: CSARALGGNQPQHF. Written as DNA, the CDR3 is TGCAGTGCTAGAGCCTTGGGGGGGAATCAGCCCCAGCATTTT.

The sample holds many counts of this clonotype. The V and J genes are TRBV5-1 and TRBJ2-2; 9 nucleotides align to TRBD2. Per the germline V gene, CDR1 is SGHRS and CDR2 is YFSETQ. The V gene end was trimmed by 0 bases and the J gene end by 5 bases; junction bases not matched to a gene: 2. The CDR3 consists of 15 residues. The CDR3 spells CASSLALAGTGELFF. The CDR3 nucleotides are TGCGCCAGCAGCTTGGCTCTAGCGGGGACCGGGGAGCTGTTTTTT.

In this sample, this clonotype turned up many times. The chain links TRBV7-9 to TRBJ1-4; D unresolved. V lost 3 bases and J 3 bases, leaving 8 bases between the germline ends. The CDR3 sequence is 14 residues long. CDR1 and CDR2 from the germline V gene are SEHNR and FQNEAQ (reference sequence). CDR3 nucleotide sequence: TGTGCCAGCAGCTTCGGACCGCCTAATGAAAAACTGTTTTTT. It encodes CASSFGPPNEKLFF.